The clone carrying this T cell receptor beta chain was found many times. The data were taken from a study of T cells in Graves' hyperthyroidism and ophthalmopathy. There were TCR beta CDR3 regions amplified from RNA transcripts. First-round RT-PCR with HTBI primers amplified the TCR CDR3 region. TCRdb re-called the multiplex PCR reads with MiXCR, one entry per CDR3 protein. In the table there are around 580,000 distinct CDR3 sequences, approximately 44% of which are singletons. CDR3 length: 15 amino acids. Germline V gene lookup returns CDR1 LGHNA and CDR2 YSLEER. V was pared by 5 bases and J by 9 bases, with 10 bases of the junction left unmatched.

This clonotype was sampled from a woman younger than 35 with Graves' hyperthyroidism. The sample comprised peripheral blood or thyroid tissue (not recorded which). J is TRBJ2-2 and V is TRBV4-3; 9 nucleotides agree with TRBD1. The CDR3: CASSTGTGQERELFF. The CDR3 nucleotides read TGCGCCAGCAGCACCGGGACAGGGCAGGAGAGGGAGCTGTTTTTT.